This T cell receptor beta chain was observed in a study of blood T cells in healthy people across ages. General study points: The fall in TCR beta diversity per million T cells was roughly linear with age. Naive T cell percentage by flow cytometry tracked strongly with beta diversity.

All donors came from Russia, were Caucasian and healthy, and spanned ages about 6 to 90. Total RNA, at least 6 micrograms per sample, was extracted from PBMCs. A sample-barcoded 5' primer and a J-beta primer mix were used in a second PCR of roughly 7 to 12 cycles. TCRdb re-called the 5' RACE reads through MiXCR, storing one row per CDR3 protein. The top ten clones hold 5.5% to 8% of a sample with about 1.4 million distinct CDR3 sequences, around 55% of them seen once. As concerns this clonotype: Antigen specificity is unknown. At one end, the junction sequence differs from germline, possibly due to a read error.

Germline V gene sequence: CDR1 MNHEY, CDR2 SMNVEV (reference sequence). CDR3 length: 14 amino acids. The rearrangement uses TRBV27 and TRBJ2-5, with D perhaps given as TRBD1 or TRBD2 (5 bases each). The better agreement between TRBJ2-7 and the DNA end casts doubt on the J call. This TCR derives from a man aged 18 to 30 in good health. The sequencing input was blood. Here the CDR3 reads CASSFGASSCEQYF. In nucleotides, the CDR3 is TGTGCCAGCAGTTTCGGGGCGTCCTCCTGCGAGCAGTACTTC.